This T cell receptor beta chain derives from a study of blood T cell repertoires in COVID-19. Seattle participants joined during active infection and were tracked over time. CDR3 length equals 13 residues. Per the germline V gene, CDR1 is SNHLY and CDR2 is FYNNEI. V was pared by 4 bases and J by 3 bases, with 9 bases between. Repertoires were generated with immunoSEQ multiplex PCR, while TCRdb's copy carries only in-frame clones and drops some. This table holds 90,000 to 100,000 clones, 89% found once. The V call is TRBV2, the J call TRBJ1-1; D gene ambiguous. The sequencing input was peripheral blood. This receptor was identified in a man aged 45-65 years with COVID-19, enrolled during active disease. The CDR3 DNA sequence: TGTGCCAGCAGTGTAAGAGGATACACTGAAGCTTTCTTT. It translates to CASSVRGYTEAFF.